This entry concerns a single T cell receptor (beta chain). This entry comes from a study of T cell changes during pregnancy in multiple sclerosis. V gave up 0 bases and J gave up 1 base, with 12 bases separating them. Germline V gives CDR1 MNHNS, CDR2 SASEGT. This CDR3 is built from 16 residues. Libraries were prepared by immunoSEQ multiplex PCR; TCRdb keeps only in-frame clonotypes and omits some of them. The table has 60,000 to 85,000 clones, under 95% seen once. The sequence came from a female donor in good health, enrolled as a control in a pregnancy study. Specimen: peripheral blood, collected in the second trimester of pregnancy. The chain has TRBV6-1 and TRBJ1-1; D call uncertain. The CDR3 DNA follows: TGTGCCAGCAGTGAAGCCCCTAGTGGAGAGAACACTGAAGCTTTCTTT. It yields the protein CASSEAPSGENTEAFF.